One sample yielded the 10 T cell receptor beta chains listed below, sequenced in a study of blood T cell repertoires in COVID-19. Generated by immunoSEQ multiplex PCR, the TCRdb table keeps only in-frame clones and is missing some. The sample lists nearly 45,000 clones; around 79% were seen once. Sequenced input: peripheral blood. The receptors here all came from a human donor in a cohort sampled during active COVID-19.

The J gene is TRBJ2-1, the V gene TRBV11-2; 12 bases agree with TRBD1. V lost 1 base to trimming and J lost 7 bases; unmatched junction nucleotides: 5. Germline assignment: CDR1 SGHAT and CDR2 FQNNGV. CDR3 length: 16 amino acids. The CDR3 here is CASSLVGTGGRNEQFF. In DNA, the CDR3 is TGTGCCAGCAGCTTAGTCGGGACAGGGGGCAGGAATGAGCAGTTCTTC.

The rearrangement joins TRBV19 to TRBJ2-1; 7 bases match TRBD1. Germline lookup yields CDR1 LNHDA and CDR2 SQIVND (reference sequence). CDR3 length: 15 amino acids. J lost 7 bases, V lost 6 bases, and 12 bases had no gene match. The DNA for the CDR3 is TGTGCCAGTAGCAGACAAACAGGGGAAGGGAATGAGCAGTTCTTC. It encodes CASSRQTGEGNEQFF.

The chain carries TRBV28 and TRBJ1-2; D may be TRBD1 (6 bases). The CDR3 sequence is 12 residues long. V was clipped by 8 bases and J by 2 bases, with 9 bases between them. Germline V gene data show CDR1 as MDHEN and CDR2 as SYDVKM. The CDR3 loop is CASRTENYGYTF. CDR3 sequence (DNA): TGTGCCAGCCGGACAGAAAACTATGGCTACACCTTC.

The rearrangement links TRBV6-5 to TRBJ2-1, with 8 bases lining up with TRBD2. Germline V CDR1 and CDR2: MNHEY, SVGAGI. Trimming cost V 4 bases and J 7 bases; bases outside gene matches: 6. This CDR3 is 14 amino acids long. The chain's CDR3 is CASSFQGTSNEQFF. For the CDR3, the DNA is TGTGCCAGCAGTTTCCAAGGGACTAGTAATGAGCAGTTCTTC.

V is TRBV25-1 and J is TRBJ1-3; D ambiguous. CDR1 and CDR2 (germline): MGHDK, SYGVNS. The CDR3 spans 13 residues. V was clipped by 2 bases and J by 9 bases, with 11 bases between them. CDR3 residues: CASSEGGRRTIYF. The CDR3 coding sequence is TGTGCCAGCAGTGAAGGTGGCCGTCGCACCATATATTTT.

The chain recombines TRBV28 with TRBJ2-7; tentative D call: TRBD2 (6 bases). Trimming took 4 bases from V and 6 from J, leaving 10 bases between them. This CDR3 spans 12 amino acids. From germline, CDR1 is MDHEN and CDR2 SYDVKM. CDR3 sequence (DNA): TGTGCCAGCAGTTCGGGAGCAGGCGAGCAGTACTTC. It yields the protein CASSSGAGEQYF.

This chain joins TRBV7-2 and TRBJ2-3; D is possibly TRBD2 (6 bases). The CDR3 is 16 residues long. Trimming shortened V by 1 base and J by 1 base, and 12 bases separated the two germline ends. The germline gives CDR1 SGHTA, CDR2 FQGNSA. In nucleotides, the CDR3 is TGTGCCAGCAGCTTAGGAGTGGCTAGCGGCACAGATACGCAGTATTTT. Amino acids: CASSLGVASGTDTQYF. Together with reference TRBV7-2 and TRBJ2-3, the CDR3 gives the full variable domain: GAGVSQSPSNKVTEKGKDVELRCDPISGHTALYWYRQSLGQGLEFLIYFQGNSAPDKSGLPSDRFSAERTGGSVSTLTIQRTQQEDSAVYLCASSLGVASGTDTQYFGPGTRLTVL.

The chain is built from TRBV4-3 and TRBJ1-5; the match to TRBD1 covers 7 bases. The CDR3 has 16 residues. V was pared by 2 bases and J by 3 bases, with 7 bases of the junction left unmatched. The germline V gene encodes CDR1 LGHNA and CDR2 YSLEER. This CDR3 is CASSQNTGVNNQPQHF. The CDR3 region has the DNA TGCGCCAGCAGCCAAAATACAGGGGTGAACAATCAGCCCCAGCATTTT.

In DNA form, the CDR3 reads TGTGCCAGCAGTTACCCCGCACGGACGCAGTATTTT. Translating it yields CASSYPARTQYF. V gene TRBV6-2 or TRBV6-3 combines with J gene TRBJ2-3; D is ambiguous. Germline V gene lookup returns CDR1 MNHEY and CDR2 SVGEGT. Trimming pared 2 bases from V and 9 bases from J, leaving 9 bases between. The CDR3 sequence is 12 residues long.

This chain uses TRBV7-4 with TRBJ1-4; D unresolved. Looked up from germline, CDR1 is SGHVT and CDR2 is SQSDAQ. The CDR3 consists of 14 residues. With 3 bases removed from V and 1 base from J, the gap between germline ends came to 6 bases. The CDR3 DNA reads TGTGCCAGCAGCTTGACAAGAACTAATGAAAAACTGTTTTTT. It encodes CASSLTRTNEKLFF.